The 20 T cell receptor beta chains listed next were all sequenced from one sample in a study of Graves' ophthalmopathy and Graves' hyperthyroidism. Amplified TCR beta CDR3 regions were obtained using RNA transcripts as template. The workflow started with a first-round RT-PCR run with HTBI primers and then moved on to a second-round multiplex PCR. TCRdb independently ran MiXCR on the multiplex PCR reads; one entry per CDR3 protein. The table shows about 740,000 distinct CDR3 sequences, with around 40% occurring only once. The sample taken for sequencing was peripheral blood. The source of these receptors is an adult man with Graves' ophthalmopathy.

The chain carries TRBV6-1 and TRBJ1-2, with TRBD1 identical over 7 bases. The CDR3 spans 16 residues. The germline CDR1 and CDR2 sequences are MNHNS and SASEGT. Losses at the gene ends were 5 bases for V and 1 base for J; bases not matched to a gene: 10. CDR3 region: CASSSTGTENNYGYTF. The CDR3, as DNA: TGTGCCAGCAGTTCTACCGGGACAGAGAATAACTATGGCTACACCTTC.

This clonotype was recorded a few times. The chain recombines TRBV19 with TRBJ2-7; perhaps TRBD1 as D (6 bases). The CDR3 contains 14 residues. Trimming cost V 3 bases and J 2 bases, with 11 bases left between them. The germline CDR1 and CDR2 sequences are LNHDA and SQIVND (reference sequence). The CDR3 spells CASSIQQGPYEQYF. The CDR3 DNA sequence: TGTGCCAGTAGTATCCAACAGGGCCCCTACGAGCAGTACTTC.

This clonotype showed up just once. The rearrangement joins TRBV15 to TRBJ1-4, with TRBD1 matching 11 bases. With V trimmed by 2 bases and J by 10 bases, 6 bases remained unmatched. The CDR3 runs to 15 residues. CDR1 is LNHNV and CDR2 is YYDKDF in the germline V gene (reference sequence). The CDR3, as DNA: TGTGCCACCAGCAGACAAGGACAGGGGGCAACAAAACTGTTTTTT. Its translation is CATSRQGQGATKLFF.

This clonotype was seen ten or more times. This sequence joins TRBV7-8 and TRBJ1-5; D is uncertain. The length of the CDR3 is 14 residues. V dropped 0 bases and J dropped 3 bases, with 6 bases sitting between them. Germline CDR1 reads SGHVS; CDR2 reads FQNEAQ. The DNA for the CDR3 is TGTGCCAGCAGCTTAGCGGCCGACAATCAGCCCCAGCATTTT. It specifies CASSLAADNQPQHF.

This clonotype was seen a few times. The J gene is TRBJ2-5, the V gene TRBV14; 8 nucleotides align to TRBD1. Trimming removed 2 bases from V and 5 bases from J; junction bases left unmatched: 7. From germline, CDR1 is SGHDN and CDR2 FVKESK. The CDR3 has 15 amino acids. The CDR3 spells CASSQQGARGETQYF. The CDR3 coding sequence is TGTGCCAGCAGCCAACAGGGGGCAAGAGGGGAGACCCAGTACTTC.

The chain joins TRBV4-3 to TRBJ1-2; 10 bases line up with TRBD1. Germline trimming cut 1 base from V and 6 bases from J; bases unmatched to any gene: 5. Germline CDR1 LGHNA, CDR2 YSLEER. The CDR3 sequence is 15 residues long. The CDR3: CASSQAGQGRHGYTF. CDR3 nucleotides: TGCGCCAGCAGCCAAGCGGGACAGGGGCGTCATGGCTACACCTTC.

The V gene is TRBV20-1, the J gene TRBJ2-5, with TRBD1 identical over 9 bases. The germline CDR1 and CDR2 sequences are DFQATT and SNEGSKA (reference sequence). The junction had 10 bases not matched to a gene; V was cut back by 0 bases and J by 5 bases. The CDR3 spans 16 residues. The CDR3 bases are TGCAGTGCTAGAGATTGGGGACAGGGTACTGGGGAGACCCAGTACTTC. It codes for CSARDWGQGTGETQYF.

This clonotype turned up a few times. The V call is TRBV7-2, the J call TRBJ1-1; 7 bases line up with TRBD1. Germline-derived CDR1 and CDR2 are SGHTA and FQGNSA. V gave up 5 bases and J gave up 0 bases; unmatched junction bases: 12. CDR3 length: 17 residues. The DNA for the CDR3 is TGTGCCAGCAGCCAGAGGCAGGGGGGTTTAATGAACACTGAAGCTTTCTTT. The encoded protein is CASSQRQGGLMNTEAFF.

The V call is TRBV6-5, the J call TRBJ1-4; D gene unclear. The CDR3 extends over 16 amino acids. CDR1 is MNHEY and CDR2 is SVGAGI in the germline V gene. V lost 5 bases and J 7 bases, leaving 20 bases between the germline ends. CDR3 in DNA: TGTGCCAGCAGTACCTCGTCGGGTCAGATAACTGAAAAACTGTTTTTT. It yields the protein CASSTSSGQITEKLFF.

V and J are TRBV11-2 and TRBJ2-5; D not resolved. This CDR3 contains 13 residues. The germline V gene has CDR1 SGHAT and CDR2 FQNNGV. Trimming cost V 2 bases and J 5 bases, with 9 bases left between them. This CDR3 is CASSLSVRETQYF. The CDR3 DNA reads as TGTGCCAGCAGCTTATCAGTTAGGGAGACCCAGTACTTC.

With respect to this clonotype: Because it lacks the conserved phenylalanine or tryptophan at the end, this CDR3 is likely a read error. The DNA is omitted, as the CDR3 cannot be located on it reliably, and the CDR3 follows TCRdb's listing. V is TRBV7-2 and J is TRBJ1-1; the D call of TRBD1 is as the table states it, not checked on the DNA. Including both end residues, the CDR3 is 11 amino acids long. The germline V gene encodes CDR1 SGHTA and CDR2 FQGNSA. The CDR3 sequence: CASSPRTGLVL.

This clonotype was recorded at least ten times. The gene calls are TRBV2 and TRBJ2-7; D is uncertain. The germline gives CDR1 SNHLY, CDR2 FYNNEI. V was cut by 8 bases and J by 0 bases, with 11 bases left in between. The CDR3 covers 13 residues. The CDR3 DNA reads as TGTGCCAGCTACTCAGGACCCTCCTACGAGCAGTACTTC. It is translated as CASYSGPSYEQYF.

The rearrangement links TRBV14 to TRBJ2-5; D may be TRBD1 or TRBD2 (6 bases each). This CDR3 is built from 14 residues. With 3 bases removed from V and 4 bases from J, the gap between germline ends came to 12 bases. Germline CDR1 and CDR2: SGHDN and FVKESK. The CDR3 sequence: CASSHRRGRETQYF. The CDR3 DNA reads as TGTGCCAGCAGCCACCGGAGGGGGAGAGAGACCCAGTACTTC.

This clonotype was seen only a few times. V usage is TRBV6-5 and J usage is TRBJ2-7, with D perhaps matching TRBD1 (6 bases). Germline V gene lookup returns CDR1 MNHEY and CDR2 SVGAGI. Between the trimmed V and J ends, which lost 10 bases and 3 bases, there was a span of 16 bases. This CDR3 spans 13 amino acids. The DNA for the CDR3 is TGTGCCACCTCCAGGGACACGGACTACGAGCAGTACTTC. Its translation is CATSRDTDYEQYF.

The chain recombines TRBV2 with TRBJ1-1, with 9 positions matching TRBD1. Germline V CDR1 and CDR2: SNHLY, FYNNEI. V dropped 6 bases and J dropped 5; count of bases not matched to a gene: 10. The CDR3 runs 15 residues. The CDR3 protein is CASSVRTGEGTEAFF. CDR3 DNA sequence: TGTGCCAGCAGCGTTAGGACAGGGGAGGGGACTGAAGCTTTCTTT. The complete variable domain, with remaining parts taken from reference TRBV2 and TRBJ1-1, reads EPEVTQTPSHQVTQMGQEVILRCVPISNHLYFYWYRQILGQKVEFLVSFYNNEISEKSEIFDDQFSVERPDGSNFTLKIRSTKLEDSAMYFCASSVRTGEGTEAFFGQGTRLTVV.

This clonotype appeared a few times. The chain carries TRBV5-4 and TRBJ2-5, with 14 bases that match TRBD2. The CDR3 is made up of 16 amino acids. Germline CDR1 reads SGHNT; CDR2 reads YYREEE (reference sequence). Losses at the gene ends were 2 bases for V and 5 bases for J; bases not matched to a gene: 5. CDR3 residues: CASSFVGLAGGETQYF. The CDR3 region has the DNA TGTGCCAGCAGCTTTGTCGGACTAGCGGGAGGTGAGACCCAGTACTTC.

The chain employs TRBV12-3 or TRBV12-4 and TRBJ1-4; weak D call: TRBD1 (6 bases). The CDR3 totals 15 residues. V lost 4 bases to trimming and J lost 7 bases, with 16 bases between them. DNA of the CDR3: TGTGCCAGCAGTTATCTACAGGGCTCAAGTGAAAAACTGTTTTTT. It codes for CASSYLQGSSEKLFF.

The chain recombines TRBV19 with TRBJ1-1, with TRBD1 as a possible D gene (5 bases). This CDR3 is 10 amino acids long. The V end lost 6 bases, the J end lost 7 bases, and 6 bases lay between the germline ends. Germline values: CDR1 LNHDA, CDR2 SQIVND (reference sequence). In DNA, the CDR3 is TGTGCCAGTAGGACAGTTGAAGCTTTCTTT. Translating it yields CASRTVEAFF.

This clonotype has a count of ten or more. This chain connects TRBV6-1 to TRBJ1-1; 8 nucleotides align to TRBD1. The CDR3 consists of 13 residues. V was clipped by 7 bases and J by 4 bases; unmatched bases: 5. Germline V gene lookup returns CDR1 MNHNS and CDR2 SASEGT. DNA of the CDR3: TGTGCCAGCATTCTAGGGACAGGCACTGAAGCTTTCTTT. This codes for CASILGTGTEAFF.

This clonotype was found many times. This chain connects TRBV2 to TRBJ2-5, with D maybe TRBD1 (5 bases). CDR1 and CDR2 (germline): SNHLY, FYNNEI. Trimming stripped 5 bases from V and 5 bases from J, with 12 bases between. The CDR3 sequence is 13 residues long. CDR3: CASSSQGRETQYF. In nucleotides, the CDR3 is TGTGCCAGCAGTTCCCAGGGCAGGGAGACCCAGTACTTC.